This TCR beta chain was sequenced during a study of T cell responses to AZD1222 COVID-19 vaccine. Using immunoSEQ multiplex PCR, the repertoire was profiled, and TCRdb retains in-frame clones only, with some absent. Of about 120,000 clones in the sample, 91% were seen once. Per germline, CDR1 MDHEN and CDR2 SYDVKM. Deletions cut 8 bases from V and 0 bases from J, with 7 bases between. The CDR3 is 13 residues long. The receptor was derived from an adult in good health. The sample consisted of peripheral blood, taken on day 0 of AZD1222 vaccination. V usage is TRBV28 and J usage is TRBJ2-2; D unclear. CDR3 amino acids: CASLGANTGELFF. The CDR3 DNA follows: TGTGCCAGCTTAGGCGCGAACACCGGGGAGCTGTTTTTT.